Listed here is a single TCR beta chain. The germline CDR1 and CDR2 sequences are SGDLS and YYNGEE. CDR3 length: 11 amino acids. V was cut by 7 bases and J by 7 bases, with 11 bases left in between. The data were taken from a study of T cell changes during pregnancy in multiple sclerosis. This table comes from immunoSEQ multiplex PCR, and its TCRdb copy is limited to in-frame clones, with some not included. Here the sample spans about 57,000 clones, approximately 90% being singletons. The rearrangement joins TRBV9 to TRBJ1-2; TRBD1 might be the D (6 bases). The clonotype was recovered from a female donor in good health, enrolled as a control in a pregnancy study. The sample was peripheral blood, taken in the first trimester of pregnancy. CDR3 nucleotides: TGTGCCAGCTTTTCAGGGGTTGGCTACACCTTC. As protein: CASFSGVGYTF.